The rows below give T cell receptor beta chains drawn from one sample of a study of blood T cell repertoires in COVID-19. Method: immunoSEQ multiplex PCR; TCRdb's copy keeps in-frame clones and lacks some. The table includes more than 250,000 clones, around 83% detected once. The specimen sequenced was peripheral blood. Every receptor here comes from a woman between 50 and 59 years old with acute or convalescent COVID-19. Both conserved end residues are part of each CDR3. D genes are given only for firm matches. The size of a clone is reported for some rows only, either as once, few or many, or as a class for expanded clones.

cdr3_nt cdr3_aa clone_size d_call j_call v_call
TGCGCCAGCAGCCAACCCCGAGGGGGCGAGAAAGAGACCCAGTACTTC CASSQPRGGEKETQYF NA TRBD1 TRBJ2-5 TRBV4-1
TGTGCCAGCAGCGATAGAAGACAGGGAGAGACCCAGTACTTC CASSDRRQGETQYF NA TRBD1 TRBJ2-5 TRBV11-3
TGCGCCAGCAGTAATTCGGGAACCAAGGAAAAACTGTTTTTT CASSNSGTKEKLFF NA NA TRBJ1-4 TRBV10-1
TGTGCCAGCAGTGAAGTGGGGGGGTACCAGCCCCAGCATTTT CASSEVGGYQPQHF NA NA TRBJ1-5 TRBV6-1
TGTGCCATCAGTGAACAGAGCAATCAGCCCCAGCATTTT CAISEQSNQPQHF NA NA TRBJ1-5 TRBV10-3
TGCGCCAGCAGCTTGGTGACAGGGGCCTACAATGAGCAGTTCTTC CASSLVTGAYNEQFF NA TRBD1 TRBJ2-1 TRBV5-1
TGTGCCAGCAGCTTAGTCGCCTACGAGCAGTACTTC CASSLVAYEQYF NA NA TRBJ2-7 TRBV7-2
TGTGCCAGCTCGGGACAGGGCCCCCTCGCCGGGGACACTGAAGCTTTCTTT CASSGQGPLAGDTEAFF few TRBD1 TRBJ1-1 TRBV2
TGTGCCAGCAGCTTGGACACACGGGACAGCCTATTTTGGGGCTACACCTTC CASSLDTRDSLFWGYTF NA TRBD1 TRBJ1-2 TRBV5-5
TGTGCCAGCAGCCAAGAGAAGACAAGCTCTGGAAACACCATATATTTT CASSQEKTSSGNTIYF NA NA TRBJ1-3 TRBV4-2
TGTGCCAGCAGCGCGACTCTATTATACTCACCCCTCCACTTT CASSATLLYSPLHF NA NA TRBJ1-6 TRBV9
TGTGCCAGCAGCGCGGGACCGGGGGAAAAAAAACTGTTTTTT CASSAGPGEKKLFF NA NA TRBJ1-4 TRBV21-1
TGTGCCAGCAGCTTGATGCCTGCGGGCGAGACCCAGTACTTC CASSLMPAGETQYF NA NA TRBJ2-5 TRBV11-2
TGTGCCAGCAGCCTGGGGGCGGGACTAGAAGACTACAATGAGCAGTTCTTC CASSLGAGLEDYNEQFF NA TRBD2 TRBJ2-1 TRBV4-2
TGTGCCAGCCGGGGGACAGGGGGGACCTACGAGCAGTACTTC CASRGTGGTYEQYF NA TRBD1 TRBJ2-7 TRBV14
TGCGCCAGCAGCCAAGATATGGAGACTGAAGCTTTCTTT CASSQDMETEAFF NA NA TRBJ1-1 TRBV4-1
TGTGCCAGCAGCTCTAGGACTAGCGGGGGTGTGGGCGGGGAGCTGTTTTTT CASSSRTSGGVGGELFF NA TRBD2 TRBJ2-2 TRBV11-2
TGTGCCAGCAGTTACGAAGTGGGTTCCCTAGAGGTCTGGAAGACCCAGTACTTC CASSYEVGSLEVWKTQYF NA NA TRBJ2-5 TRBV6-2/TRBV6-3
TGTGCCATCAGTGAGAAAACCGGGACAGCGAACTATGGCTACACCTTC CAISEKTGTANYGYTF NA TRBD1 TRBJ1-2 TRBV10-3
TGTGCCAGCAGCTCTTCCCTCTCTGGGGCCAACGTCCTGACTTTC CASSSSLSGANVLTF NA NA TRBJ2-6 TRBV7-2
TGTGCTAGTGGTTTGGGGACGGGGGGCACAGATACGCAGTATTTT CASGLGTGGTDTQYF NA NA TRBJ2-3 TRBV12-5
TGTGCCAGCACCATGGGGGGGAATGAAAAACTGTTTTTT CASTMGGNEKLFF NA NA TRBJ1-4 TRBV2
TGTGCCAGCAGCGCCGGACTAGCGGGAGAGGGGACAGATACGCAGTATTTT CASSAGLAGEGTDTQYF NA TRBD2 TRBJ2-3 TRBV11-3
TGCGCCAGCAGCCAAGGGCTTACACAGGGTGGGACCACTGAAGCTTTCTTT CASSQGLTQGGTTEAFF NA NA TRBJ1-1 TRBV4-1
TGTGCCAGCAGCTTCCAGGGCGACGAGCAGTACTTC CASSFQGDEQYF NA NA TRBJ2-7 TRBV5-6
TGTGCCAGCTCACCACCGACTCACTACGAGCAGTACTTC CASSPPTHYEQYF NA NA TRBJ2-7 TRBV18
TGTGCCAGCAGTTATGGTATAGGGAGTGAAAAACTGTTTTTT CASSYGIGSEKLFF NA NA TRBJ1-4 TRBV6-5
TGTGCCAGCAGCCCCGCCAGGGCCGGAAACACCATATATTTT CASSPARAGNTIYF NA NA TRBJ1-3 TRBV3-1/TRBV3-2
TGTGCCACCAGTGCCACGACAGGGGGCACCGGGGAGCTGTTTTTT CATSATTGGTGELFF NA TRBD1 TRBJ2-2 TRBV24-1
TGTGCCAGCTCACCAGGGACAGGGGAAGAGACCCAGTACTTC CASSPGTGEETQYF NA TRBD1 TRBJ2-5 TRBV18
TGCAGCGTTGGTATGGAGGAGGACGAGCAGTACTTC CSVGMEEDEQYF NA NA TRBJ2-7 TRBV29-1
TGTGCCAGCTCACGAGGGACAGGGGAAGAGCAGTACTTC CASSRGTGEEQYF NA TRBD1 TRBJ2-7 TRBV18
TGTGCCAGTAGTATACTAGCGGGAGGCAACAATGAGCAGTTCTTC CASSILAGGNNEQFF NA TRBD2 TRBJ2-1 TRBV19
TGTGCCAGCAGCCCGGGGATAGGCCACTACGAGCAGTACTTC CASSPGIGHYEQYF NA NA TRBJ2-7 TRBV7-3
TGTGCCAGCAGCCGGGACAACGGTCAGCCCCAGCATTTT CASSRDNGQPQHF NA NA TRBJ1-5 TRBV11-2
TGTGCCAGCTCACCATCCTCACGACTCAGGGGGGAGGATGAAGCTTTCTTT CASSPSSRLRGEDEAFF once TRBD1 TRBJ1-1 TRBV18
TGTGCCAGCAGCCAAGGTATAGGGGGCACTGAAGCTTTCTTT CASSQGIGGTEAFF NA NA TRBJ1-1 TRBV3-1/TRBV3-2
TGTGCCAGCAGTTCACAGCCATCTACCTCTGGGGCCAACGTCCTGACTTTC CASSSQPSTSGANVLTF NA NA TRBJ2-6 TRBV27
TGTGCCAGCAGCGTAGACGGAGGGTTGGTCAACACCATATATTTT CASSVDGGLVNTIYF NA NA TRBJ1-3 TRBV9
TGTGCCATCAGTGAGTCCCCTACGAAGGGACATAACACCGGGGAGCTGTTTTTT CAISESPTKGHNTGELFF NA NA TRBJ2-2 TRBV10-3
TGTGCCAGCAGCTTAGAGGCGCGGGGGGCCACAGATACGCAGTATTTT CASSLEARGATDTQYF NA TRBD2 TRBJ2-3 TRBV7-2
TGTGCCAGCAGCACAGGTATGAACACTGAAGCTTTCTTT CASSTGMNTEAFF NA NA TRBJ1-1 TRBV2
TGTGCCAGCAGGTCACATGGACAGGGCGAGTTTTCACCCCTCCACTTT CASRSHGQGEFSPLHF NA TRBD1 TRBJ1-6 TRBV27